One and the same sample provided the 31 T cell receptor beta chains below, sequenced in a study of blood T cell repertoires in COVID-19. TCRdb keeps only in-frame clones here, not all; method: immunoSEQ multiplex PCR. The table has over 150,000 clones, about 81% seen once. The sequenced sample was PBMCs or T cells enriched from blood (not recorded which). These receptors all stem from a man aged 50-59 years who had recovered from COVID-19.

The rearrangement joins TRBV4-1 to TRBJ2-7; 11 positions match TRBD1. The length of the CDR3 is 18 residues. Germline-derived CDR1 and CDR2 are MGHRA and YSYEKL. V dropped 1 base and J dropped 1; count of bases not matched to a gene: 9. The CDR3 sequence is CASSQVLGQGANSYEQYF. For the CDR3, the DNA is TGCGCCAGCAGCCAAGTTCTCGGACAGGGGGCAAATTCCTACGAGCAGTACTTC.

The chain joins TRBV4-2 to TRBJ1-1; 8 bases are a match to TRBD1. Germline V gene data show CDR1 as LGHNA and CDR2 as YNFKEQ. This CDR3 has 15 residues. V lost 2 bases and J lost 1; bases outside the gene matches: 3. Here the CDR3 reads CASSQKQGENTEAFF. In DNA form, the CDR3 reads TGTGCCAGCAGCCAAAAACAGGGGGAGAACACTGAAGCTTTCTTT.

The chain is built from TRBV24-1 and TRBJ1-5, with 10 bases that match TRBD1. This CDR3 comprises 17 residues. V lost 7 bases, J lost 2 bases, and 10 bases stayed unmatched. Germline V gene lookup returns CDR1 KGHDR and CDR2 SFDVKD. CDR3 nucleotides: TGTGCCACCAGATCCGGGACAGGGGATATTGGCAATCAGCCCCAGCATTTT. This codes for CATRSGTGDIGNQPQHF.

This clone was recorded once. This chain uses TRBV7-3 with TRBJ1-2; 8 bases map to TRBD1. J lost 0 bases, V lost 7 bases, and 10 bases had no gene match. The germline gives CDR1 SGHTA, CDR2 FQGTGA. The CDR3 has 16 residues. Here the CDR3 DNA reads TGTGCCAGCATAAAGGACAGGGAGGCCCCTAACTATGGCTACACCTTC. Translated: CASIKDREAPNYGYTF.

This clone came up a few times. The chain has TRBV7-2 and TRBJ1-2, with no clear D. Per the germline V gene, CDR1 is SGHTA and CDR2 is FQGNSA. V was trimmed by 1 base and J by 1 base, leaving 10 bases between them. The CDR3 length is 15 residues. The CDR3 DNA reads TGTGCCAGCAGCTTAGGAGGAGGAGGTAACTATGGCTACACCTTC. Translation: CASSLGGGGNYGYTF.

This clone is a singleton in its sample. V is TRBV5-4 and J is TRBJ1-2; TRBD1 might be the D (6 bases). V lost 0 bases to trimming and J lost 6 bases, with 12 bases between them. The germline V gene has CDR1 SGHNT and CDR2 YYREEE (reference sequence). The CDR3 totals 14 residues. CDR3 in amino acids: CASSLDGGANGYTF. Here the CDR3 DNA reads TGTGCCAGCAGCTTGGATGGGGGGGCGAATGGCTACACCTTC.

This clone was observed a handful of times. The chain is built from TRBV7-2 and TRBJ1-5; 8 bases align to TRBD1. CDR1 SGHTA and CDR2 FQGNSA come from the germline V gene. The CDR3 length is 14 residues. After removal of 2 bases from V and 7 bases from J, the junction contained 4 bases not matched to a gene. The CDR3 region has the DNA TGTGCCAGCAGCTTACAGGGGGCAGGACAGCCCCAGCATTTT. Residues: CASSLQGAGQPQHF.

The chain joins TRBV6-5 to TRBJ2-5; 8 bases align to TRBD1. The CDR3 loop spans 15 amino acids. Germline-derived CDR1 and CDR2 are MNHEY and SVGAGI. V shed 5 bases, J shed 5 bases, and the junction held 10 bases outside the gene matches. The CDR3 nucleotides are TGTGCCAGCAGTAAGCGGACAGGGCTAGGGGAGACCCAGTACTTC. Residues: CASSKRTGLGETQYF.

The CDR3 DNA sequence: TGCAGCGTGTATGGGCGGGGGCCGATGACAGGGGGCCGGGAGACCCAGTACTTC. It specifies CSVYGRGPMTGGRETQYF. The chain combines TRBV29-1 with TRBJ2-5; 10 positions match TRBD1. This CDR3 has 18 amino acids. Germline-derived CDR1 and CDR2 are SQVTM and ANQGSEA. The J segment lost 5 bases and the V segment lost 6 bases, leaving 21 bases of the junction unmatched. Supplemented by reference TRBV29-1 and TRBJ2-5, the full variable domain reads SAVISQKPSRDICQRGTSLTIQCQVDSQVTMMFWYRQQPGQSLTLIATANQGSEATYESGFVIDKFPISRPNLTFSTLTVSNMSPEDSSIYLCSVYGRGPMTGGRETQYFGPGTRLLVL.

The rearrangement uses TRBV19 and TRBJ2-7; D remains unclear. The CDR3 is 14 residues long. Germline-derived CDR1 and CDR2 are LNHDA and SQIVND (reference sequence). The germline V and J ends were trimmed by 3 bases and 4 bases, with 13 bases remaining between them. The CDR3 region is CASSIQNGVYEQYF. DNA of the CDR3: TGTGCCAGTAGTATTCAAAACGGAGTATACGAGCAGTACTTC.

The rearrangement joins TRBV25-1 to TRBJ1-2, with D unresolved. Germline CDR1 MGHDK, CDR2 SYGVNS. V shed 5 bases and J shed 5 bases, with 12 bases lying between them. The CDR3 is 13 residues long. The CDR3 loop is CASSPSRDYGYTF. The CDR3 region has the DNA TGTGCCAGCAGTCCCTCCCGGGATTATGGCTACACCTTC.

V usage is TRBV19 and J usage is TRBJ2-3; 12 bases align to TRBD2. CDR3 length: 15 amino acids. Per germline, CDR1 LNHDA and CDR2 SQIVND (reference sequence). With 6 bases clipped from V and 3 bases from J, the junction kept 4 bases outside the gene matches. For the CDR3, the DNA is TGTGCCAGTAGCTCTAGCGGGGGGGCTACAGATACGCAGTATTTT. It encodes CASSSSGGATDTQYF.

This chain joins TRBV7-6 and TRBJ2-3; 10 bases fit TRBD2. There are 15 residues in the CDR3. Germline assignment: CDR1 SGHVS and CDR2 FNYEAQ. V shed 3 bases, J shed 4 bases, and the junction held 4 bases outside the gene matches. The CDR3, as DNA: TGTGCCAGCAGCTTTACTAGCGGGGTACCAGATACGCAGTATTTT. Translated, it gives CASSFTSGVPDTQYF.

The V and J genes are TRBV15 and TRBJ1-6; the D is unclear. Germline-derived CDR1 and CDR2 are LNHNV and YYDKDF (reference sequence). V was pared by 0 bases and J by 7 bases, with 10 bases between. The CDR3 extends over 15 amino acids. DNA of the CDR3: TGTGCCACCAGCAGAGACAGGTCAAACAATTCACCCCTCCACTTT. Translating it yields CATSRDRSNNSPLHF.

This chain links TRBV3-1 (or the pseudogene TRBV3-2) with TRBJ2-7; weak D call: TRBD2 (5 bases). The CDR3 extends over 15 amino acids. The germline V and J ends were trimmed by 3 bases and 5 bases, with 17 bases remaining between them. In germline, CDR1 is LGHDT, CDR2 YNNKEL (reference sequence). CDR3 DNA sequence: TGTGCCAGCAGCCACTCCCCGGGAAGGGTCCACGAGCAGTACTTC. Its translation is CASSHSPGRVHEQYF.

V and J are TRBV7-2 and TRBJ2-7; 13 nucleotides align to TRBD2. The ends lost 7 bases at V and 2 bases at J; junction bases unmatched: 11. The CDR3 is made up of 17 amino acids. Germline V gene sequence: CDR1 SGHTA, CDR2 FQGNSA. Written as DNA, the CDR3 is TGTGCCAGCACCCACCAACGTACTAGCGGGGGGGCCTACGAGCAGTACTTC. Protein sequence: CASTHQRTSGGAYEQYF.

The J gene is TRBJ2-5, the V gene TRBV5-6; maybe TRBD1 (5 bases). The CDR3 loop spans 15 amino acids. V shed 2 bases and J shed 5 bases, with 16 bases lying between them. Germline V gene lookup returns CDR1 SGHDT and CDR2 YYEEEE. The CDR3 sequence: CASSFRAGNRETQYF. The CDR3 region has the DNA TGTGCCAGCAGCTTTAGGGCAGGGAACAGGGAGACCCAGTACTTC.

DNA of the CDR3: TGTGCCAGCAGCCCACACCTAGCCAAAAACATTCAGTACTTC. Translation: CASSPHLAKNIQYF. The chain is built from TRBV5-5 and TRBJ2-4; no clear D. The germline V and J ends were trimmed by 4 bases and 0 bases, with 8 bases remaining between them. CDR3 length: 14 amino acids. The germline V gene encodes CDR1 SGHKS and CDR2 YYEKEE (reference sequence).

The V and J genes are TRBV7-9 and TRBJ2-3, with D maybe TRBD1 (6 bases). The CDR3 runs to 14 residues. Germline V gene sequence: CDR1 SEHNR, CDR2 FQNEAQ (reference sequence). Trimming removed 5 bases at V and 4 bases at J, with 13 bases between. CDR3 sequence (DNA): TGTGCCAGCAGCCCGGACAGACCTGCAGATACGCAGTATTTT. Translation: CASSPDRPADTQYF.

The CDR3, as DNA: TGTGCCAGCAGCCAAGTAGCGGGTTCGTACCAAGAGACCCAGTACTTC. The encoded protein is CASSQVAGSYQETQYF. The gene calls are TRBV3-1 (or the pseudogene TRBV3-2) and TRBJ2-5; 7 bases are a match to TRBD2. The CDR3 covers 16 residues. Per germline, CDR1 LGHDT and CDR2 YNNKEL (reference sequence). Trimming took 1 base from V and 0 from J; bases not matched to a gene: 5.

The CDR3 DNA reads as TGTGCCAGCAGCCAAGGGGTAACCGGGGGGGGCCACGAGCAGTACTTC. Protein product: CASSQGVTGGGHEQYF. The V and J genes are TRBV3-1 (or the pseudogene TRBV3-2) and TRBJ2-7, with TRBD2 matching 8 bases. The CDR3 is 16 residues long. The ends lost 1 base at V and 5 bases at J; junction bases unmatched: 10. CDR1 LGHDT and CDR2 YNNKEL come from the germline V gene (reference sequence).

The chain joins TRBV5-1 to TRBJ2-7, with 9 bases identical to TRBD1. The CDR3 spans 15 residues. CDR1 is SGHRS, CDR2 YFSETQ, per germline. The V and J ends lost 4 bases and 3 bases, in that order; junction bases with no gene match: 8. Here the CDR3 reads CASSRGTGSSYEQYF. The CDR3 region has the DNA TGCGCCAGCAGCCGGGGGACAGGGAGTAGCTACGAGCAGTACTTC.

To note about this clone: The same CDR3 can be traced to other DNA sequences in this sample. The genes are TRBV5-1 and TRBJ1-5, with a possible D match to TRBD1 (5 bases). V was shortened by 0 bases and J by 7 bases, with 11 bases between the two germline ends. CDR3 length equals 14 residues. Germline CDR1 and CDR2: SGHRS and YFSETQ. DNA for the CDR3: TGCGCCAGCAGCTTGGTCGGGGGTAACCAGCCCCAGCATTTT. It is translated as CASSLVGGNQPQHF.

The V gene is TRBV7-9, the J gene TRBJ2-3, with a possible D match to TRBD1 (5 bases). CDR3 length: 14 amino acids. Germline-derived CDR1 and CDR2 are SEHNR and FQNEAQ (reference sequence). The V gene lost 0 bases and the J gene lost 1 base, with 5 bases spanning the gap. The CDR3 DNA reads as TGTGCCAGCAGCTTAGCAGGGGGCACAGATACGCAGTATTTT. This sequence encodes CASSLAGGTDTQYF.

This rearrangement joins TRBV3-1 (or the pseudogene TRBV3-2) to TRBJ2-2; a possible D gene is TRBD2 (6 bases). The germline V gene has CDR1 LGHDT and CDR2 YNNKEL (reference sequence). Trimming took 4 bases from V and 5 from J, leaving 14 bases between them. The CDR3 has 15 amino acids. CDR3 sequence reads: CASSLSFRGTGELFF. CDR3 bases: TGTGCCAGCAGCCTCTCCTTTCGGGGGACCGGGGAGCTGTTTTTT.

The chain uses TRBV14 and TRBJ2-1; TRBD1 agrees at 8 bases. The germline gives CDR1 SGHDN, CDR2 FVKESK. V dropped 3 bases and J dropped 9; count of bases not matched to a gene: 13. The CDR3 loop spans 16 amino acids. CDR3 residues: CASSHFPGQDQGEQFF. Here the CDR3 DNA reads TGTGCCAGCAGCCACTTCCCGGGACAGGACCAGGGTGAGCAGTTCTTC. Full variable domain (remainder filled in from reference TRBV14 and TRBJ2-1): EAGVTQFPSHSVIEKGQTVTLRCDPISGHDNLYWYRRVMGKEIKFLLHFVKESKQDESGMPNNRFLAERTGGTYSTLKVQPAELEDSGVYFCASSHFPGQDQGEQFFGPGTRLTVL.

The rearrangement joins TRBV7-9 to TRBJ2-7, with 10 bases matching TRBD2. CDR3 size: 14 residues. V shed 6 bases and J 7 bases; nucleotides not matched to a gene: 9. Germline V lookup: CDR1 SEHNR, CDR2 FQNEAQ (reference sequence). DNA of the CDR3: TGTGCCAGCAGTCTAGCGGGGGCATCGCGGGAGCAGTACTTC. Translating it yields CASSLAGASREQYF.

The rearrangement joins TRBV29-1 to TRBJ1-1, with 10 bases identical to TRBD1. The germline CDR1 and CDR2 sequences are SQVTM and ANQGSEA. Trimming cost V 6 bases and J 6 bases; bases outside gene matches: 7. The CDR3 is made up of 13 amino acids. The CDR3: CSVSGTGVSEAFF. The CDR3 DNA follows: TGCAGCGTCTCGGGGACAGGGGTTTCTGAAGCTTTCTTT.

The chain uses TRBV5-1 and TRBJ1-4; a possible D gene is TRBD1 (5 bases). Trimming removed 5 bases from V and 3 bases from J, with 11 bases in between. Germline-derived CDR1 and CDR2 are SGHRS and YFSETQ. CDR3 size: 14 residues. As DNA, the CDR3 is TGCGCCAGCAGGGAGGGGTCGGCTAATGAAAAACTGTTTTTT. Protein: CASREGSANEKLFF.

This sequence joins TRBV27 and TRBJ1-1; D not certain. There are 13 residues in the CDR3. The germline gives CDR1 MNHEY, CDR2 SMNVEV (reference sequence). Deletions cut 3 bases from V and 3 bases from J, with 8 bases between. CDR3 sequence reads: CASSFSEDTEAFF. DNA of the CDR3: TGTGCCAGCAGTTTCTCGGAGGACACTGAAGCTTTCTTT.

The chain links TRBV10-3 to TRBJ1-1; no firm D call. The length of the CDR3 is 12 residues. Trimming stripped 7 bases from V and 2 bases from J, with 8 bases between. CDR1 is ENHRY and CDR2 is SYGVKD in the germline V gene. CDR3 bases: TGTGCCATCACCGGAGGTAACACTGAAGCTTTCTTT. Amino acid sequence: CAITGGNTEAFF.